Listed here are 11 T cell receptor beta chains from one sample, sequenced in a study of radiotherapy plus CTLA-4 blockade in lung cancer. The method was immunoSEQ multiplex PCR; TCRdb's version includes in-frame clones alone and lacks a portion of them. The data hold 70,000 to 100,000 clones, with around 85% observed a single time. The sequencing here drew on peripheral blood, taken from a patient treated with radiotherapy plus ipilimumab. All receptors come from a human donor with non-small cell lung cancer who had a partial response to radiotherapy plus ipilimumab.

The chain couples TRBV9 to TRBJ2-7; TRBD2 aligns across 8 bases. The CDR3 spans 16 residues. Germline trimming cut 0 bases from V and 7 bases from J; bases unmatched to any gene: 12. CDR1 is SGDLS and CDR2 is YYNGEE in the germline V gene. Here the CDR3 reads CASSVDTGLGGEEQYF. In DNA form, the CDR3 reads TGTGCCAGCAGCGTAGATACGGGACTAGGTGGGGAGGAGCAGTACTTC. Based on the CDR3 plus reference TRBV9 and TRBJ2-7, the full variable domain is DSGVTQTPKHLITATGQRVTLRCSPRSGDLSVYWYQQSLDQGLQFLIQYYNGEERAKGNILERFSAQQFPDLHSELNLSSLELGDSALYFCASSVDTGLGGEEQYFGPGTRLTVT.

This chain links TRBV28 with TRBJ2-3, with D hard to call. Germline assignment: CDR1 MDHEN and CDR2 SYDVKM. Between the trimmed V and J ends, which lost 9 bases and 0 bases, there was a span of 10 bases. The CDR3 is made up of 13 amino acids. The CDR3 sequence is CASGLSSTDTQYF. CDR3 bases: TGTGCCAGTGGCCTTTCTAGCACAGATACGCAGTATTTT.

The chain is built from TRBV4-2 and TRBJ2-1, with 8 positions matching TRBD2. Germline CDR1 is LGHNA and CDR2 is YNFKEQ. The trim removed 2 bases at V and 8 bases at J, leaving 11 bases unmatched. The CDR3 runs to 16 residues. In DNA, the CDR3 is TGTGCCAGCAGCCAAAGTCTAGCGGGTGGACGGGATGAGCAGTTCTTC. This sequence encodes CASSQSLAGGRDEQFF.

This chain connects TRBV28 to TRBJ1-1, with TRBD1 matching 7 bases. Looked up from germline, CDR1 is MDHEN and CDR2 is SYDVKM. The V segment lost 5 bases and the J segment 2 bases; nucleotides outside the gene matches: 8. There are 15 residues in the CDR3. This CDR3 reads CASSAWDRLNTEAFF. CDR3 in DNA: TGTGCCAGCAGTGCCTGGGACAGACTTAACACTGAAGCTTTCTTT.

The gene calls are TRBV30 and TRBJ1-4, with 10 bases lining up with TRBD1. V was pared by 4 bases and J by 6 bases, with 11 bases of the junction left unmatched. CDR3 size: 16 residues. The germline V gene encodes CDR1 GTSNPN and CDR2 SVGIG (reference sequence). This chain's CDR3 is CAWTPGQGRGDEKLFF. In nucleotides, the CDR3 is TGTGCCTGGACCCCGGGACAGGGGCGAGGGGATGAAAAACTGTTTTTT.

The genes are TRBV5-1 and TRBJ2-1; TRBD2 matches at 8 bases. This CDR3 is built from 18 residues. CDR1 SGHRS and CDR2 YFSETQ come from the germline V gene. With V trimmed by 0 bases and J by 4 bases, 12 bases remained unmatched. The CDR3 sequence: CASSLAGLAVAGYNEQFF. The DNA of the CDR3 is TGCGCCAGCAGCTTGGCCGGGCTAGCGGTAGCGGGGTACAATGAGCAGTTCTTC.

The rearrangement joins TRBV5-1 to TRBJ1-3, with TRBD1 identical over 8 bases. After removal of 0 bases from V and 0 bases from J, the junction contained 2 bases not matched to a gene. Germline V gene lookup returns CDR1 SGHRS and CDR2 YFSETQ. This CDR3 is 16 amino acids long. The DNA for the CDR3 is TGCGCCAGCAGCTTGGCCGGGACAGGCTCTGGAAACACCATATATTTT. Translation: CASSLAGTGSGNTIYF.

The V and J genes are TRBV29-1 and TRBJ1-1; tentatively, D is TRBD1 (6 bases). The germline V gene has CDR1 SQVTM and CDR2 ANQGSEA. The CDR3 is made up of 18 amino acids. V lost 0 bases to trimming and J lost 0 bases, with 20 bases between them. For the CDR3, the DNA is TGCAGCGTTGAAGATCTTCCGGGGGGCAAGGTACTGAACACTGAAGCTTTCTTT. As protein: CSVEDLPGGKVLNTEAFF.

The gene calls are TRBV5-1 and TRBJ1-4; D uncertain. Germline V CDR1 and CDR2: SGHRS, YFSETQ. The CDR3 is 13 amino acids. Trimming took 0 bases from V and 8 from J, leaving 8 bases between them. In nucleotides, the CDR3 is TGCGCCAGCAGCTTGGGAAGCGGAGAAAAACTGTTTTTT. Amino acids: CASSLGSGEKLFF. Drawing the rest from reference TRBV5-1 and TRBJ1-4, the complete variable domain is KAGVTQTPRYLIKTRGQQVTLSCSPISGHRSVSWYQQTPGQGLQFLFEYFSETQRNKGNFPGRFSGRQFSNSRSEMNVSTLELGDSALYLCASSLGSGEKLFFGSGTQLSVL.

This sequence joins TRBV28 and TRBJ2-6, with D maybe TRBD2 (5 bases). Looked up from germline, CDR1 is MDHEN and CDR2 is SYDVKM. Trimming cost V 8 bases and J 0 bases, with 14 bases left between them. The CDR3 is made up of 16 amino acids. DNA for the CDR3: TGTGCCAGCGGGAGACGGGCCTCCTCTGGGGCCAACGTCCTGACTTTC. It specifies CASGRRASSGANVLTF.

In DNA form, the CDR3 reads TGTGCCAGCAGTTCCTCGACTAGCGGGAGTCGAGAGACCCAGTACTTC. As protein: CASSSSTSGSRETQYF. V and J are TRBV28 and TRBJ2-5; 12 bases fit TRBD2. Per the germline V gene, CDR1 is MDHEN and CDR2 is SYDVKM. V gave up 4 bases and J gave up 4 bases; unmatched junction bases: 7. This CDR3 spans 16 amino acids.